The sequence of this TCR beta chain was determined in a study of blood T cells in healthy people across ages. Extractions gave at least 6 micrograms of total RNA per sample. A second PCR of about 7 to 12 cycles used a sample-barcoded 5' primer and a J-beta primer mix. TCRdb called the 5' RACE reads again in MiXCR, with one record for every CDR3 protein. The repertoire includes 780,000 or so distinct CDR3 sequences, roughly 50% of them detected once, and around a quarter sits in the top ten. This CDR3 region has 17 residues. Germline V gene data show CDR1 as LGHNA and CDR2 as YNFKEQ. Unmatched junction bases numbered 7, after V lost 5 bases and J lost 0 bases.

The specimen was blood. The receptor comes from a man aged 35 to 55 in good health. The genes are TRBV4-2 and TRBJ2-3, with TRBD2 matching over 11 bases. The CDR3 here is CASSGPSGGTSTDTQYF. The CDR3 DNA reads TGTGCCAGCAGCGGTCCTAGCGGGGGGACTAGCACAGATACGCAGTATTTT.